This TCR beta chain was found in a study of blood T cell repertoires in COVID-19 (dated by TCRdb to 2019 to 2021). Context from the whole study: Samples covering the acute and convalescent phases of COVID-19 were provided by collaborators in the United States, Italy and Spain. The material from the prospective study consisted of cDNA or gDNA derived from T cells, B-cell-depleted T cells, or PBMCs. Subjects who had been exposed to COVID-19, were actively infected with it, or had recovered from it provided the deeply sampled blood TCRbeta repertoires that made up the dataset. The repertoires were made available in a free public database intended to serve as a resource for research on the immune response to SARS-CoV-2. Samples were obtained from the ongoing ImmuneRACE study (first 160 participants) and from roughly 1,300 subjects provided by 6 global collaborators. A de-identified subject ID, COVID-19 status, age in years and sex were almost always included in the sample metadata. Where HLA class I and class II types were available, the types were taken from metadata supplied by the sample provider, not from assay-based typing.

As regards this clone: The target of this receptor is not known. No quality values exist for individual bases; no much larger clone is one base distant.

The research as a whole found: The quantity of clinical and demographic metadata differed by source and by participant and was supplied without curation.

The germline V gene (reference sequence) specifies MNHEY as CDR1 and SMNVEV as CDR2. The CDR3 covers 14 residues, taking in both the cysteine and the phenylalanine. Here the CDR3 DNA is all that survives: 42 bases in frame from base 1. V is cut back by 4 bases and J by 5 bases, with 8 bases in the junction unmatched. The collaborating institutions used their own protocols to collect whole blood in K2EDTA tubes. Collaborator samples were shipped for TCRbeta analysis as frozen whole blood, isolated PBMCs, or DNA extracted from either sample type. The immunoSEQ Assay, a bias-controlled multiplex PCR, was used to amplify TCRbeta CDR3 regions from genomic DNA. As for the authors' bioinformatics: Within the assay, amplification of reference gene primers was used to estimate how many nucleated cells each sample contained. Sequence reads were collapsed and filtered to measure the absolute abundance of every unique TCRbeta CDR3 rearrangement. Productive Simpson clonality was computed per sample as the square root of Simpson's diversity index over productive rearrangements. TCRdb retrieved this table from immuneACCESS and kept in-frame rearrangements only. Not all clones are present; in checked studies, unresolved V genes account for under half, and no reason is known for the remainder. For V, J and clone size, that table is used; D and trimming come from the DNA. Across this sample there are about 78,000 clones, with around nine tenths seen only once. Approximately 1.9% of the sample goes to the ten largest clones.

The material sequenced was peripheral blood. This clonotype was sampled from a woman aged 55-69 years with acute or convalescent COVID-19. The V gene is TRBV27 and the J gene is TRBJ2-7, with 7 central nucleotides matching TRBD1. The nucleotides are TGTGCCAGCAGTTCCAGAGGGGGCTGGGACGAGCAGTACTTC. It encodes CASSSRGGWDEQYF.